Presented here are 26 T cell receptor beta chains from one specimen sequenced in a study of blood T cell repertoires in COVID-19. Some clones are missing from TCRdb's copy, which holds only in-frame ones; the method was immunoSEQ multiplex PCR. The data hold more than 95,000 clones, with 80% to 85% observed a single time. Material for sequencing was peripheral blood. These receptors were obtained from a man older than 75 with acute or convalescent COVID-19.

Of note for this clone: In the same sample, other DNA sequences code for this CDR3. The rearrangement links TRBV28 to TRBJ2-7; 13 bases fit TRBD2. The CDR3 runs to 15 residues. Germline V gene data show CDR1 as MDHEN and CDR2 as SYDVKM. V was pared by 5 bases and J by 0 bases, with 1 base of the junction left unmatched. CDR3 in amino acids: CASSRTSGSSYEQYF. As DNA, the CDR3 is TGTGCCAGCAGTCGGACTAGCGGGAGCTCCTACGAGCAGTACTTC.

The V and J genes are TRBV2 and TRBJ2-2, with TRBD2 identical over 16 bases. V lost 8 bases, J lost 6 bases, and 3 bases stayed unmatched. CDR3 length: 15 amino acids. Germline-derived CDR1 and CDR2 are SNHLY and FYNNEI. The CDR3 loop reads CASLGLAGGAGELFF. The CDR3 nucleotides are TGTGCCAGCTTGGGACTAGCGGGAGGGGCCGGGGAGCTGTTTTTT.

J is TRBJ2-3 and V is TRBV11-3, with D possibly being TRBD2 (6 bases). CDR1 is SGHNT and CDR2 is YENEEA in the germline V gene. The V and J ends lost 0 bases and 4 bases respectively, with 26 bases between them. The CDR3 spans 20 residues. The CDR3 sequence: CASSLEGGKATRRKADTQYF. The CDR3 bases are TGTGCCAGCAGCTTAGAGGGAGGCAAAGCGACCAGAAGGAAGGCAGATACGCAGTATTTT.

This chain connects TRBV6-5 to TRBJ2-7; the match to TRBD1 covers 7 bases. This CDR3 spans 15 amino acids. Per germline, CDR1 MNHEY and CDR2 SVGAGI. V dropped 11 bases and J dropped 7; count of bases not matched to a gene: 20. The CDR3 nucleotides read TGTGCCTCAGACAGGGCTCGAGCAGTACTGGCTGAGCAGTACTTC. Amino acid sequence: CASDRARAVLAEQYF.

The chain links TRBV5-1 to TRBJ2-1; 8 bases are a match to TRBD2. This CDR3 comprises 16 residues. Looked up from germline, CDR1 is SGHRS and CDR2 is YFSETQ. Unmatched junction bases numbered 8, after V lost 0 bases and J lost 6 bases. CDR3 in DNA: TGCGCCAGCAGCTTGGCTGGCACGGCGGGGGGCAATGAGCAGTTCTTC. Translated: CASSLAGTAGGNEQFF.

V gene TRBV6-5 combines with J gene TRBJ2-3, with 10 nucleotides matching TRBD1. The ends lost 5 bases at V and 8 bases at J; junction bases unmatched: 10. The CDR3 loop spans 15 amino acids. The germline gives CDR1 MNHEY, CDR2 SVGAGI. This CDR3 is CASSHLLRTGGTQYF. Written as DNA, the CDR3 is TGTGCCAGCAGTCACCTTCTTCGGACAGGGGGTACGCAGTATTTT.

This clone was observed a few times. The chain recombines TRBV30 with TRBJ1-2, with D possibly TRBD1 on 5 matching bases. The CDR3 is made up of 14 amino acids. Germline V gene sequence: CDR1 GTSNPN, CDR2 SVGIG (reference sequence). The germline V and J ends were trimmed by 0 bases and 6 bases, with 14 bases remaining between them. CDR3 in amino acids: CAWSVQGLGNGYTF. In DNA, the CDR3 is TGTGCCTGGAGTGTGCAGGGACTCGGGAATGGCTACACCTTC.

This chain connects TRBV5-1 to TRBJ2-1, with TRBD2 matching 9 bases. This CDR3 is built from 14 residues. V was clipped by 5 bases and J by 7 bases; unmatched bases: 7. CDR1 SGHRS and CDR2 YFSETQ come from the germline V gene. For the CDR3, the DNA is TGCGCCAGCAGACGGCGGGAGGGTTTGAATGAGCAGTTCTTC. It specifies CASRRREGLNEQFF.

The chain joins TRBV2 to TRBJ1-6, with D uncertain. The germline V and J ends were trimmed by 7 bases and 0 bases, with 13 bases remaining between them. This CDR3 spans 16 amino acids. CDR1 is SNHLY and CDR2 is FYNNEI in the germline V gene. Here the CDR3 DNA reads TGTGCCAGCATCGGAGGAATGAGCTCCTATAATTCACCCCTCCACTTT. Amino acids: CASIGGMSSYNSPLHF.

This chain uses TRBV24-1 with TRBJ2-1, with TRBD2 matching over 9 bases. The ends lost 3 bases at V and 5 bases at J; junction bases unmatched: 4. Germline V gene sequence: CDR1 KGHDR, CDR2 SFDVKD. The CDR3 runs to 15 residues. CDR3 nucleotides: TGTGCCACCAGTGATGCGGGACTAGCCAACAATGAGCAGTTCTTC. It specifies CATSDAGLANNEQFF.

The chain joins TRBV30 to TRBJ2-7; TRBD2 matches 8 bases. CDR1 and CDR2 (germline): GTSNPN, SVGIG (reference sequence). The length of the CDR3 is 14 residues. The V gene end was trimmed by 5 bases and the J gene end by 1 base; junction bases not matched to a gene: 7. This CDR3 reads CAWESGSSSYEQYF. CDR3 coding DNA: TGTGCCTGGGAAAGCGGGAGCTCTTCCTACGAGCAGTACTTC.

The chain carries TRBV10-3 and TRBJ1-1; D might be TRBD1 (5 bases). CDR1 and CDR2 from the germline V gene are ENHRY and SYGVKD. V was trimmed by 4 bases and J by 3 bases, leaving 12 bases between them. CDR3 length equals 14 residues. Written as DNA, the CDR3 is TGTGCCATCAGTGGTGGGACTCCATACACTGAAGCTTTCTTT. It yields the protein CAISGGTPYTEAFF.

This sequence joins TRBV9 and TRBJ1-2, with 9 bases identical to TRBD1. With 3 bases clipped from V and 8 bases from J, the junction kept 2 bases outside the gene matches. The germline V gene has CDR1 SGDLS and CDR2 YYNGEE. The CDR3 loop spans 12 amino acids. The CDR3, as DNA: TGTGCCAGCAGCGGAGACAGGGGGGGCTACACCTTC. Translated, it gives CASSGDRGGYTF. Full variable domain (missing parts from reference TRBV9 and TRBJ1-2): DSGVTQTPKHLITATGQRVTLRCSPRSGDLSVYWYQQSLDQGLQFLIQYYNGEERAKGNILERFSAQQFPDLHSELNLSSLELGDSALYFCASSGDRGGYTFGSGTRLTVV.

The chain uses TRBV12-3 or TRBV12-4 and TRBJ2-3, with no clear D. Between the trimmed V and J ends, which lost 2 bases and 7 bases, there was a span of 7 bases. The CDR3 consists of 12 residues. Here the CDR3 DNA reads TGTGCCAGCAGTTTACAGTCGAATACGCAGTATTTT. Amino acid sequence: CASSLQSNTQYF.

The chain has TRBV4-3 and TRBJ2-2, with 7 bases fitting TRBD1. V lost 4 bases to trimming and J lost 0 bases; unmatched junction nucleotides: 5. Germline V gene sequence: CDR1 LGHNA, CDR2 YSLEER. This CDR3 is built from 16 residues. The CDR3 sequence: CASSPRQGPNTGELFF. In DNA form, the CDR3 reads TGCGCCAGCAGCCCCCGACAGGGACCGAACACCGGGGAGCTGTTTTTT.

The rearrangement joins TRBV10-3 to TRBJ1-5; tentative D call: TRBD1 (5 bases). Trimming took 3 bases from V and 0 from J, leaving 12 bases between them. Per the germline V gene, CDR1 is ENHRY and CDR2 is SYGVKD. The CDR3 extends over 16 amino acids. The CDR3 region has the DNA TGTGCCATCAGTGAAGGGGACTCCTATAGCAATCAGCCCCAGCATTTT. Its protein product is CAISEGDSYSNQPQHF.

J is TRBJ2-5 and V is TRBV29-1; tentative D call: TRBD2 (5 bases). Trimming took off 5 bases at V and 1 base at J, with 8 bases between the two ends. Per the germline V gene, CDR1 is SQVTM and CDR2 is ANQGSEA. The length of the CDR3 is 12 residues. This CDR3 is CSVRTSQETQYF. In DNA, the CDR3 is TGCAGCGTTAGGACTTCCCAAGAGACCCAGTACTTC.

The chain combines TRBV5-6 with TRBJ1-6; TRBD1 matches at 9 bases. This CDR3 has 16 amino acids. V lost 0 bases to trimming and J lost 7 bases; unmatched junction nucleotides: 5. CDR1 is SGHDT and CDR2 is YYEEEE in the germline V gene. The CDR3 loop reads CASSLVAGTGNSPLHF. In DNA, the CDR3 is TGTGCCAGCAGCTTGGTGGCCGGGACAGGGAATTCACCCCTCCACTTT.

The chain is built from TRBV18 and TRBJ2-5; D might be TRBD1 (6 bases). Trimming took off 3 bases at V and 2 bases at J, with 13 bases between the two ends. In germline, CDR1 is KGHSH, CDR2 LQKENI. The CDR3 totals 15 residues. DNA for the CDR3: TGTGCCAGCTCACCCACTGTGGGGGCACAAGAGACCCAGTACTTC. It codes for CASSPTVGAQETQYF. Supplemented by reference TRBV18 and TRBJ2-5, the full variable domain reads NAGVMQNPRHLVRRRGQEARLRCSPMKGHSHVYWYRQLPEEGLKFMVYLQKENIIDESGMPKERFSAEFPKEGPSILRIQQVVRGDSAAYFCASSPTVGAQETQYFGPGTRLLVL.

The rearrangement joins TRBV19 to TRBJ1-2; D possibly corresponds to TRBD1 (5 bases). Germline V lookup: CDR1 LNHDA, CDR2 SQIVND (reference sequence). Trimming took 0 bases from V and 3 from J, leaving 14 bases between them. The CDR3 sequence is 16 residues long. In DNA, the CDR3 is TGTGCCAGTAGTATAGATCTCTTTGAAGGGGACTATGGCTACACCTTC. Encoded protein: CASSIDLFEGDYGYTF.

The rearrangement joins TRBV30 to TRBJ1-1, with D possibly TRBD1 on 6 matching bases. This CDR3 has 13 residues. Trimming took off 2 bases at V and 4 bases at J, with 11 bases between the two ends. The germline V gene encodes CDR1 GTSNPN and CDR2 SVGIG (reference sequence). CDR3 DNA sequence: TGTGCCTGGAGTCGAGGGGGGGGCACTGAAGCTTTCTTT. Its protein is CAWSRGGGTEAFF.

The CDR3 here is CASSFPNYNSPLHF. The CDR3 region has the DNA TGTGCCAGCAGTTTCCCCAATTATAATTCACCCCTCCACTTT. The chain couples TRBV28 to TRBJ1-6; D is unresolved. V was pared by 3 bases and J by 4 bases, with 7 bases between. The CDR3 contains 14 residues. Germline lookup yields CDR1 MDHEN and CDR2 SYDVKM.

This clone has just one count. V usage is TRBV10-3 and J usage is TRBJ2-1, with TRBD2 as a possible D gene (5 bases). This CDR3 region has 12 residues. V lost 5 bases, J lost 7 bases, and 9 bases lay in between. CDR1 ENHRY and CDR2 SYGVKD come from the germline V gene. The CDR3 DNA reads TGTGCCATCAGTCATAGCGCGAATGAGCAGTTCTTC. Residues: CAISHSANEQFF.

The chain uses TRBV29-1 and TRBJ1-2, with 7 bases fitting TRBD1. The CDR3 consists of 14 residues. Looked up from germline, CDR1 is SQVTM and CDR2 is ANQGSEA. V was pared by 5 bases and J by 4 bases, with 10 bases of the junction left unmatched. CDR3: CSVTGDSMPYGYTF. The CDR3 DNA reads as TGCAGCGTTACCGGGGACAGCATGCCCTATGGCTACACCTTC.

This sequence joins TRBV12-5 and TRBJ2-1; 10 positions agree with TRBD2. V lost 6 bases, J lost 2 bases, and 4 bases stayed unmatched. CDR1 is LGHNT and CDR2 is FRNRAP in the germline V gene. This CDR3 comprises 15 residues. In nucleotides, the CDR3 is TGTGCTAGTGGACTGGGACTAGCGACCTACAATGAGCAGTTCTTC. Its protein is CASGLGLATYNEQFF.

The table lists this clone with a count of one. The chain uses TRBV24-1 and TRBJ2-1; TRBD2 matches 9 bases. With 5 bases clipped from V and 3 bases from J, the junction kept 4 bases outside the gene matches. The CDR3 is made up of 15 amino acids. CDR1 and CDR2 (germline): KGHDR, SFDVKD. The CDR3 DNA is TGTGCCACCAGTGGGGCTAGCGGGAACTACAATGAGCAGTTCTTC. Translating gives CATSGASGNYNEQFF.